Sequencing of this T cell receptor (beta chain) was carried out in a study of neurological immune-mediated disorders. Losses at the gene ends were 4 bases for V and 3 bases for J; bases not matched to a gene: 18. The CDR3 has 20 amino acids. Germline V gene sequence: CDR1 SGHTA, CDR2 FQGNSA. This clonotype was seen at least ten times. TCRdb processed the 5' RACE reads anew with MiXCR; each CDR3 protein has one entry. The sample lists 55,000 to 65,000 distinct CDR3 sequences; around 3.8% were seen once. The material sequenced was PBMCs. The sequence came from a woman aged 45-65 years with multiple sclerosis. The V call is TRBV7-2, the J call TRBJ2-2, with 9 bases identical to TRBD2. In DNA, the CDR3 is TGTGCCAGCAGCTCTCCTCGGGGGCTAGCGGGAAGATGGGACACCGGGGAGCTGTTTTTT. This sequence encodes CASSSPRGLAGRWDTGELFF.